What follows are 22 T cell receptor beta chains derived from one specimen sequenced in a study of pediatric ulcerative colitis. TCRdb's table, derived via immunoSEQ multiplex PCR, lists solely in-frame clones and lacks some. Seen here are under 70,000 clones, over 80% observed once, and the top ten hold approximately 1.5%. Input material: blood. The origin of the receptors is a boy aged 5-17 years who was a control in a study of pediatric ulcerative colitis.

V and J are TRBV29-1 and TRBJ2-7; 7 bases line up with TRBD2. Germline loops: CDR1 SQVTM, CDR2 ANQGSEA. Trimming removed 6 bases from V and 5 bases from J; junction bases left unmatched: 7. There are 12 residues in the CDR3. CDR3 loop: CSVSRGVHEQYF. In DNA, the CDR3 is TGCAGCGTATCCCGGGGGGTCCACGAGCAGTACTTC.

This clone came up a few times. The gene calls are TRBV4-2 and TRBJ2-2; D is ambiguous. Trimming cost V 0 bases and J 1 base, with 3 bases left between them. Per germline, CDR1 LGHNA and CDR2 YNFKEQ. The CDR3 totals 14 residues. CDR3 in amino acids: CASSQEENTGELFF. In DNA, the CDR3 is TGTGCCAGCAGCCAAGAAGAGAACACCGGGGAGCTGTTTTTT.

The genes are TRBV18 and TRBJ2-7, with a weak D call TRBD1 (5 bases). Germline V gives CDR1 KGHSH, CDR2 LQKENI. The CDR3 is made up of 14 amino acids. The germline V and J ends were trimmed by 3 bases and 7 bases, with 16 bases remaining between them. CDR3 in amino acids: CASSPTPLRGEQYF. The CDR3, as DNA: TGTGCCAGCTCACCGACCCCCCTAAGGGGAGAGCAGTACTTC.

CDR3 loop: CASSSIRFERTGPYGYTF. In DNA, the CDR3 is TGTGCCAGCAGCTCTATCAGGTTCGAAAGGACAGGGCCATATGGCTACACCTTC. The chain combines TRBV11-2 with TRBJ1-2, with TRBD1 identical over 8 bases. From germline, CDR1 is SGHAT and CDR2 FQNNGV. This CDR3 has 18 residues. Trimming at V came to 4 bases and at J to 5 bases, leaving 18 bases not matched to a gene.

The V gene is TRBV6-5, the J gene TRBJ1-5; no definite D call. V was shortened by 6 bases and J by 2 bases, with 8 bases between the two germline ends. The length of the CDR3 is 13 residues. The germline CDR1 and CDR2 sequences are MNHEY and SVGAGI. Here the CDR3 DNA reads TGTGCCAGCAGGGAGGGAGGCAATCAGCCCCAGCATTTT. Its translation is CASREGGNQPQHF.

The chain couples TRBV28 to TRBJ1-1; D perhaps matches TRBD1 (6 bases). With 3 bases removed from V and 0 bases from J, the gap between germline ends came to 11 bases. The CDR3 totals 15 residues. Germline loops: CDR1 MDHEN, CDR2 SYDVKM. This chain's CDR3 is CASSFGGQLNTEAFF. CDR3 in DNA: TGTGCCAGCAGTTTCGGGGGGCAGTTGAACACTGAAGCTTTCTTT. The whole variable domain, remainder taken from reference TRBV28 and TRBJ1-1, is DVKVTQSSRYLVKRTGEKVFLECVQDMDHENMFWYRQDPGLGLRLIYFSYDVKMKEKGDIPEGYSVSREKKERFSLILESASTNQTSMYLCASSFGGQLNTEAFFGQGTRLTVV.

As concerns this clone: At one end, the junction sequence differs from germline, possibly due to a read error. The chain uses TRBV7-7 and TRBJ2-5, with unresolved D. CDR1 is SSHAT, CDR2 FNYEAQ, per germline (reference sequence). The CDR3 totals 14 residues. The CDR3 loop reads CASSRIRMAETQYF. The CDR3 DNA reads as TGTGCTAGCAGCCGAATCAGAATGGCAGAGACCCAGTACTTC.

The chain links TRBV29-1 to TRBJ2-7, with 7 bases fitting TRBD1. The germline gives CDR1 SQVTM, CDR2 ANQGSEA. V lost 6 bases to trimming and J lost 0 bases; unmatched junction nucleotides: 11. The CDR3 runs to 15 residues. CDR3 residues: CSVKIQGENSYEQYF. The CDR3 DNA reads TGCAGCGTCAAAATCCAGGGGGAGAACTCCTACGAGCAGTACTTC.

The V and J genes are TRBV28 and TRBJ1-4, with a weak D call TRBD1 (5 bases). The CDR3 spans 16 residues. Trimming cost V 6 bases and J 3 bases, with 17 bases left between them. Germline CDR1 and CDR2: MDHEN and SYDVKM. Here the CDR3 DNA reads TGTGCCAGCAGACAGGTAAATCAAAGGGCTAATGAAAAACTGTTTTTT. Protein product: CASRQVNQRANEKLFF.

The V and J genes are TRBV19 and TRBJ1-1; D is perhaps TRBD1 (6 bases). The germline CDR1 and CDR2 sequences are LNHDA and SQIVND (reference sequence). The CDR3 spans 11 residues. Trimming left V 6 bases short and J 8 bases short, with 10 bases between. CDR3: CASRWGLEAFF. CDR3 coding DNA: TGTGCCAGTAGATGGGGGCTAGAAGCTTTCTTT.

The rearrangement uses TRBV9 and TRBJ2-5; no clear D gene. This CDR3 has 13 residues. Trimming took off 0 bases at V and 5 bases at J, with 8 bases between the two ends. CDR1 is SGDLS, CDR2 YYNGEE, per germline. This CDR3 is CASSVVAGETQYF. The CDR3, as DNA: TGTGCCAGCAGCGTAGTGGCAGGCGAGACCCAGTACTTC.

The chain uses TRBV5-4 and TRBJ2-2; no clear D gene. Germline CDR1 reads SGHNT; CDR2 reads YYREEE (reference sequence). This CDR3 has 15 residues. Trimming left V 3 bases short and J 1 base short, with 10 bases between. The CDR3 protein is CASSSLVVNTGELFF. DNA of the CDR3: TGTGCCAGCAGCTCCCTGGTGGTGAACACCGGGGAGCTGTTTTTT.

The chain employs TRBV6-4 and TRBJ1-1; no reliable D call. From germline, CDR1 is MRHNA and CDR2 SNTAGT. The CDR3 has 13 amino acids. Between the trimmed V and J ends, which lost 10 bases and 1 base, there was a span of 13 bases. CDR3 sequence (DNA): TGTGCCATCCCCTTGGGGAGGAACACTGAAGCTTTCTTT. Translated, it gives CAIPLGRNTEAFF.

The chain recombines TRBV6-1 with TRBJ1-5; D gene unclear. This CDR3 is built from 14 residues. V lost 9 bases, J lost 0 bases, and 12 bases lay in between. The germline CDR1 and CDR2 sequences are MNHNS and SASEGT. CDR3 in amino acids: CASGLEYSNQPQHF. The CDR3 region has the DNA TGTGCCAGTGGACTCGAGTATAGCAATCAGCCCCAGCATTTT.

This chain uses TRBV7-6 with TRBJ2-5; TRBD2 aligns across 7 bases. CDR1 and CDR2 (germline): SGHVS, FNYEAQ. The V gene end was trimmed by 3 bases and the J gene end by 5 bases; junction bases not matched to a gene: 9. This CDR3 has 15 residues. DNA for the CDR3: TGTGCCAGCAGCTTCAGGGACGGGGGGTCGGAGACCCAGTACTTC. Its translation is CASSFRDGGSETQYF.

The rearrangement links TRBV2 to TRBJ2-4, with D uncertain. V lost 6 bases and J 5 bases, leaving 5 bases between the germline ends. The CDR3 has 11 amino acids. The germline V gene has CDR1 SNHLY and CDR2 FYNNEI. This chain's CDR3 is CASSGQNIQYF. The CDR3 nucleotides are TGTGCCAGCAGCGGCCAAAACATTCAGTACTTC.

V usage is TRBV7-2 and J usage is TRBJ1-1; TRBD1 is a possible D gene (5 bases). Trimming pared 3 bases from V and 4 bases from J, leaving 9 bases between. The germline V gene has CDR1 SGHTA and CDR2 FQGNSA. The CDR3 spans 13 residues. CDR3: CASSFQGGTEAFF. CDR3 coding DNA: TGTGCCAGCAGCTTTCAGGGAGGCACTGAAGCTTTCTTT.

The chain combines TRBV12-1 with TRBJ1-1; the table's D gene call, TRBD1, was not cross checked with the DNA. TRBV12-1 is annotated as a pseudogene. This CDR3 region has 16 residues. CDR3 residues: CASSFARNRENTEAFF. DNA of the CDR3: TGTGCCAGCAGCTTTGCCCGAAACAGGGAGAACACTGAAGCTTTCTTT.

The chain carries TRBV7-6 and TRBJ2-2, with D possibly matching TRBD1 (6 bases). Looked up from germline, CDR1 is SGHVS and CDR2 is FNYEAQ. V gave up 0 bases and J gave up 2 bases, with 13 bases separating them. The CDR3 consists of 17 residues. CDR3 sequence reads: CASSLAPDSSNTGELFF. Here the CDR3 DNA reads TGTGCCAGCAGCTTAGCCCCGGACAGCAGTAACACCGGGGAGCTGTTTTTT.

The genes are TRBV7-8 and TRBJ2-7; D not resolved. The CDR3 is 11 residues long. V shed 4 bases and J shed 3 bases, with 4 bases lying between them. The V gene's germline CDR1 is SGHVS and CDR2 FQNEAQ. The chain's CDR3 is CASSSYYEQYF. In DNA, the CDR3 is TGTGCCAGCAGCTCCTACTACGAGCAGTACTTC.

The rearrangement joins TRBV6-1 to TRBJ1-1; D is unresolved. Trimming removed 7 bases at V and 0 bases at J, with 9 bases between. CDR1 MNHNS and CDR2 SASEGT come from the germline V gene. The CDR3 consists of 13 residues. In nucleotides, the CDR3 is TGTGCCAGCACACAAAAAATGAACACTGAAGCTTTCTTT. Translated: CASTQKMNTEAFF.

The chain employs TRBV6-1 and TRBJ2-1; 9 bases map to TRBD2. V was clipped by 8 bases and J by 4 bases; unmatched bases: 6. The CDR3 is 14 amino acids. Germline loops: CDR1 MNHNS, CDR2 SASEGT. CDR3 sequence (DNA): TGTGCCAGCGTGCGGGAGGGCCGATACAATGAGCAGTTCTTC. Protein sequence: CASVREGRYNEQFF.